This T cell receptor beta chain was identified in a study of OX40 agonist ivuxolimab in advanced cancers. Overall study: Partial responses were recorded for three patients, including one with hepatocellular carcinoma and two with cutaneous melanoma.

In this sample, this clone turned up a few times. Only in-frame clones appear in the TCRdb table, and some are missing; sequencing was by immunoSEQ multiplex PCR. Of about 18,000 clones in the sample, approximately 70% were seen once. The sequencing here drew on CD4+ or CD8+ T cells sorted from blood, taken in a trial of the OX40 agonist ivuxolimab. The TCR originated in an adult with an advanced solid tumor such as melanoma, head and neck, liver or kidney cancer.

The chain's CDR3 is CASSPGYGYTF. CDR3 coding DNA: TGTGCCAGCAGCCCCGGCTATGGCTACACCTTC. The chain joins TRBV11-2 to TRBJ1-2; no reliable D call. In germline, CDR1 is SGHAT, CDR2 FQNNGV. The CDR3 runs to 11 residues. Trimming shortened V by 5 bases and J by 4 bases, and 5 bases separated the two germline ends.